The 25 T cell receptor beta chains below all came from one sample that was sequenced in a study of cytomegalovirus exposure and HLA in healthy donors. It was with 60 Vbeta and 13 Jbeta primers that the PCR ran. Profiled with immunoSEQ multiplex PCR; TCRdb holds only in-frame clones, not every one. The data show about 190,000 clones, 78% seen once. Sequenced material: PBMCs. The source is a woman in her twenties or thirties in good health and CMV-seropositive.

The CDR3 loop is CASSSGGPSYNEQFF. The CDR3 coding sequence is TGCGCCAGCAGCTCCGGGGGGCCCTCCTACAATGAGCAGTTCTTC. The chain uses TRBV5-1 and TRBJ2-1, with a possible D match to TRBD2 (7 bases). This CDR3 has 15 residues. Germline-derived CDR1 and CDR2 are SGHRS and YFSETQ. V was trimmed by 3 bases and J by 0 bases, leaving 10 bases between them.

The chain is built from TRBV6-5 and TRBJ2-7; 7 positions match TRBD2. This CDR3 has 14 residues. Germline V gene data show CDR1 as MNHEY and CDR2 as SVGAGI. Trimming took 7 bases from V and 2 from J; bases not matched to a gene: 8. CDR3 protein: CASTRGAGTYEQYF. The CDR3 coding sequence is TGTGCCAGCACCAGAGGAGCGGGGACCTACGAGCAGTACTTC.

The J gene is TRBJ2-2, the V gene TRBV5-1; a weak D match, TRBD2 (5 bases). CDR1 SGHRS and CDR2 YFSETQ come from the germline V gene. Trimming left V 0 bases short and J 4 bases short, with 13 bases between. This CDR3 comprises 16 residues. As DNA, the CDR3 is TGCGCCAGCAGCTTGGCCATCCAGGCGGGCACCGGGGAGCTGTTTTTT. Protein sequence: CASSLAIQAGTGELFF.

The chain combines TRBV19 with TRBJ1-6; TRBD1 is a possible D gene (6 bases). CDR1 and CDR2 (germline): LNHDA, SQIVND (reference sequence). Trimming cost V 3 bases and J 7 bases, with 13 bases left between them. This CDR3 has 15 residues. CDR3 region: CASSILGGGNSPLHF. As DNA, the CDR3 is TGTGCCAGTAGTATCCTGGGAGGGGGGAATTCACCCCTCCACTTT.

V is TRBV6-1 and J is TRBJ1-5; D ambiguous. This CDR3 region has 13 residues. Per germline, CDR1 MNHNS and CDR2 SASEGT. V was shortened by 5 bases and J by 6 bases, with 11 bases between the two germline ends. CDR3 amino acids: CASSREIIQPQHF. CDR3 nucleotides: TGTGCCAGCAGTAGAGAAATAATTCAGCCCCAGCATTTT.

The chain couples TRBV11-2 to TRBJ1-3; the D is unclear. Trimming took off 5 bases at V and 0 bases at J, with 14 bases between the two ends. The germline V gene has CDR1 SGHAT and CDR2 FQNNGV. CDR3 size: 16 residues. The CDR3 reads CASSLATPNSGNTIYF. CDR3 bases: TGTGCCAGCAGCCTAGCGACACCTAACTCTGGAAACACCATATATTTT.

This clone came up a few times. The chain links TRBV7-8 to TRBJ1-5, with TRBD1 matching over 7 bases. J gave up 0 bases and V 5 bases, and 7 bases lay outside the gene matches. CDR1 and CDR2 from the germline V gene are SGHVS and FQNEAQ. The CDR3 totals 16 residues. The CDR3 bases are TGTGCCAGCAGCCACCGGGACAGCCTTAGCAATCAGCCCCAGCATTTT. Its protein product is CASSHRDSLSNQPQHF.

The chain uses TRBV6-5 and TRBJ1-3, with TRBD1 identical over 8 bases. The V and J ends lost 5 bases and 6 bases, in that order; junction bases with no gene match: 6. The CDR3 totals 14 residues. Germline values: CDR1 MNHEY, CDR2 SVGAGI. CDR3 in DNA: TGTGCCAGCAGTCCCCGGACAGGGCTAAACACCATATATTTT. Its protein product is CASSPRTGLNTIYF.

V gene TRBV5-1 combines with J gene TRBJ2-1, with 8 bases aligning to TRBD2. The ends lost 4 bases at V and 5 bases at J; junction bases unmatched: 11. The CDR3 sequence is 16 residues long. Germline CDR1 is SGHRS and CDR2 is YFSETQ. This CDR3 reads CASSPKAGGIHNEQFF. The CDR3 DNA follows: TGCGCCAGCAGCCCAAAGGCGGGGGGCATCCACAATGAGCAGTTCTTC. The whole variable domain, filled in from reference TRBV5-1 and TRBJ2-1, reads KAGVTQTPRYLIKTRGQQVTLSCSPISGHRSVSWYQQTPGQGLQFLFEYFSETQRNKGNFPGRFSGRQFSNSRSEMNVSTLELGDSALYLCASSPKAGGIHNEQFFGPGTRLTVL.

The gene calls are TRBV5-1 and TRBJ2-3, with TRBD1 matching 7 bases. V trimming: 3 bases; J trimming: 0 bases; junction bases outside the gene matches: 1. Per the germline V gene, CDR1 is SGHRS and CDR2 is YFSETQ. CDR3 size: 14 residues. CDR3 residues: CASSWDSSTDTQYF. The CDR3 DNA reads as TGCGCCAGCAGCTGGGACAGTAGCACAGATACGCAGTATTTT.

This clone was counted a single time. The chain employs TRBV6-1 and TRBJ2-7; the D is unclear. Germline V gene lookup returns CDR1 MNHNS and CDR2 SASEGT. The CDR3 runs to 11 residues. Between the trimmed V and J ends, which lost 7 bases and 2 bases, there was a span of 6 bases. CDR3 protein: CASKQTYEQYF. CDR3 DNA: TGTGCCAGCAAACAGACCTACGAGCAGTACTTC.

The V call is TRBV20-1, the J call TRBJ1-6, with D unresolved. With 3 bases removed from V and 14 bases from J, the gap between germline ends came to 5 bases. Per the germline V gene, CDR1 is DFQATT and CDR2 is SNEGSKA (reference sequence). The CDR3 extends over 9 amino acids. The CDR3 is CSASPTLHF. The CDR3 DNA follows: TGCAGTGCTAGCCCCACCCTCCACTTT.

The chain is built from TRBV27 and TRBJ2-7; possible D gene TRBD1, 6 bases. The V end lost 6 bases, the J end lost 3 bases, and 15 bases lay between the germline ends. In germline, CDR1 is MNHEY, CDR2 SMNVEV (reference sequence). The CDR3 is 14 amino acids. CDR3 protein: CASRRTDPSYEQYF. For the CDR3, the DNA is TGTGCCAGCAGAAGGACAGACCCTAGCTACGAGCAGTACTTC.

V gene TRBV28 combines with J gene TRBJ1-5; 7 bases agree with TRBD1. The CDR3 runs to 15 residues. Losses at the gene ends were 5 bases for V and 2 bases for J; bases not matched to a gene: 6. Germline V gene data show CDR1 as MDHEN and CDR2 as SYDVKM. CDR3 nucleotides: TGTGCCAGCAGTCGGCGGGACAGTGGCAATCAGCCCCAGCATTTT. Amino acids: CASSRRDSGNQPQHF. Combining the CDR3 with reference TRBV28 and TRBJ1-5 gives the whole variable domain DVKVTQSSRYLVKRTGEKVFLECVQDMDHENMFWYRQDPGLGLRLIYFSYDVKMKEKGDIPEGYSVSREKKERFSLILESASTNQTSMYLCASSRRDSGNQPQHFGDGTRLSIL.

This chain connects TRBV11-2 to TRBJ2-1, with 7 bases identical to TRBD1. Trimming took 3 bases from V and 2 from J; bases not matched to a gene: 4. Per germline, CDR1 SGHAT and CDR2 FQNNGV. The CDR3 is 15 amino acids. The CDR3 is CASSFYRGPYNEQFF. The CDR3 DNA reads as TGTGCCAGCAGCTTTTACAGGGGCCCCTACAATGAGCAGTTCTTC.

This clone is a singleton in its sample. The DNA of the CDR3 is TGTGCCATCAGTACAGGGTGGTCAGATACGCAGTATTTT. As protein: CAISTGWSDTQYF. The J gene is TRBJ2-3, the V gene TRBV10-3, with a tentative D call TRBD1 (6 bases). Germline CDR1 is ENHRY and CDR2 is SYGVKD. Trimming shortened V by 5 bases and J by 4 bases, and 10 bases separated the two germline ends. The CDR3 has 13 amino acids.

The chain couples TRBV2 to TRBJ2-2, with TRBD2 identical over 8 bases. The V and J ends lost 7 bases and 5 bases, in that order; junction bases with no gene match: 6. CDR1 is SNHLY and CDR2 is FYNNEI in the germline V gene. The CDR3 is 14 residues long. The DNA for the CDR3 is TGTGCCAGCACTGAGCGGGAGCGAACCGGGGAGCTGTTTTTT. It is translated as CASTERERTGELFF.

This clone came up once. This chain links TRBV6-5 with TRBJ2-1; TRBD2 aligns across 11 bases. The CDR3 consists of 15 residues. The V gene's germline CDR1 is MNHEY and CDR2 SVGAGI. Unmatched junction bases numbered 5, after V lost 5 bases and J lost 5 bases. CDR3 region: CASSPGTSGDNEQFF. CDR3 in DNA: TGTGCCAGCAGTCCCGGGACTAGCGGAGACAATGAGCAGTTCTTC.

This sequence joins TRBV19 and TRBJ2-3; D is unresolved. CDR1 is LNHDA and CDR2 is SQIVND in the germline V gene (reference sequence). V lost 4 bases to trimming and J lost 8 bases, with 16 bases between them. The CDR3 is 14 amino acids. CDR3 sequence reads: CASSTLHERVTQYF. The CDR3 DNA sequence: TGTGCCAGTAGTACCCTCCACGAGCGAGTTACGCAGTATTTT.

V gene TRBV18 combines with J gene TRBJ1-3, with 8 bases lining up with TRBD1. Germline lookup yields CDR1 KGHSH and CDR2 LQKENI. The CDR3 consists of 17 residues. V lost 3 bases and J lost 1; bases outside the gene matches: 8. In DNA, the CDR3 is TGTGCCAGCTCACCCCTCACAGGGGGACAGTCTGGAAACACCATATATTTT. Translation: CASSPLTGGQSGNTIYF. Using reference TRBV18 and TRBJ1-3 for the parts outside the CDR3, the full variable domain is NAGVMQNPRHLVRRRGQEARLRCSPMKGHSHVYWYRQLPEEGLKFMVYLQKENIIDESGMPKERFSAEFPKEGPSILRIQQVVRGDSAAYFCASSPLTGGQSGNTIYFGEGSWLTVV.

The rearrangement joins TRBV21-1 to TRBJ1-1. TRBV21-1 counts as a pseudogene. This CDR3 is 16 amino acids long. This chain's CDR3 is CASSQTLERGNTEAFF. The CDR3 coding sequence is TGTGCCAGCAGCCAAACATTGGAACGAGGAAACACTGAAGCTTTCTTT.

The chain couples TRBV7-9 to TRBJ2-2, with 8 bases identical to TRBD2. V gave up 3 bases and J gave up 4 bases; unmatched junction bases: 7. Looked up from germline, CDR1 is SEHNR and CDR2 is FQNEAQ (reference sequence). This CDR3 spans 16 amino acids. CDR3 loop: CASSFGGRRGTGELFF. DNA of the CDR3: TGTGCCAGCAGCTTCGGCGGGAGGCGGGGCACCGGGGAGCTGTTTTTT.

J is TRBJ1-3 and V is TRBV28; perhaps TRBD1 as D (6 bases). The CDR3 is made up of 18 amino acids. Looked up from germline, CDR1 is MDHEN and CDR2 is SYDVKM. V gave up 4 bases and J gave up 0 bases, with 19 bases separating them. CDR3 in DNA: TGTGCCAGCAGTTACTACCCCTACAGGGAACCCTCTGGAAACACCATATATTTT. Amino acid sequence: CASSYYPYREPSGNTIYF.

CDR3 DNA sequence: TGTGCCAGCAGTCCGGAGTTCGGGCAGTACTTC. Its protein product is CASSPEFGQYF. The chain couples TRBV11-2 to TRBJ2-7, with D uncertain. V lost 6 bases, J lost 9 bases, and 12 bases lay in between. CDR3 size: 11 residues. Germline lookup yields CDR1 SGHAT and CDR2 FQNNGV.

This clone was counted only a few times. The CDR3 DNA sequence: TGTGCCAGCACACGGGGGGACCTTAGGAACACTGAAGCTTTCTTT. It yields the protein CASTRGDLRNTEAFF. The genes are TRBV6-5 and TRBJ1-1; a weak D match, TRBD1 (5 bases). The CDR3 loop spans 15 amino acids. Germline values: CDR1 MNHEY, CDR2 SVGAGI. Deletions cut 7 bases from V and 1 base from J, with 16 bases between.